The clone carrying this T cell receptor (beta chain) appeared many times. Its antigen remains unidentified. This sample is drawn from a study of spatial heterogeneity in lung cancer. Every individual TCR cDNA molecule carried its own unique molecular identifier, which allowed correction of PCR and sequencing errors. TCRdb processed the 5' RACE reads anew with MiXCR; each CDR3 protein has one entry. The sample has tens of thousands of distinct CDR3 sequences, about 12% seen once. Described time point: sample taken at primary tumor resection. Whole RNA, which was extracted from tumor, nontumor lung tissue or frozen PBMC, was sequenced without any cell sorting. The study, taken as a whole, reports: Compared with follow-up, resection was when ubiquitous expanded tumor TCRs appeared in blood more.

Sequenced material: PBMCs, taken at surgery. The TCR originated in a male donor with early-stage non-small cell lung cancer.

The CDR3 coding sequence is TGTGCCAGTAGTACAGGAGATATGAACACTGAAGCTTTCTTT. Its translation: CASSTGDMNTEAFF. This rearrangement joins TRBV6-1 to TRBJ1-1; D perhaps matches TRBD1 (5 bases). V shed 9 bases and J shed 0 bases, with 14 bases lying between them. Germline assignment: CDR1 MNHNS and CDR2 SASEGT. The CDR3 covers 14 residues.